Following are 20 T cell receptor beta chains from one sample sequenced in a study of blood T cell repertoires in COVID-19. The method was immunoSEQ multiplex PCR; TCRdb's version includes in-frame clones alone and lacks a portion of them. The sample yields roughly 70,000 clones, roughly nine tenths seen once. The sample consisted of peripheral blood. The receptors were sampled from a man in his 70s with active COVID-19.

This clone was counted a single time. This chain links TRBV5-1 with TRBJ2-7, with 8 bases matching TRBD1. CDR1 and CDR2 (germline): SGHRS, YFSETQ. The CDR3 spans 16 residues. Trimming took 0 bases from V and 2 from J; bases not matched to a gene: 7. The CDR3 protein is CASSLGPDRATYEQYF. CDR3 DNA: TGCGCCAGCAGCTTGGGCCCGGACAGGGCGACCTACGAGCAGTACTTC.

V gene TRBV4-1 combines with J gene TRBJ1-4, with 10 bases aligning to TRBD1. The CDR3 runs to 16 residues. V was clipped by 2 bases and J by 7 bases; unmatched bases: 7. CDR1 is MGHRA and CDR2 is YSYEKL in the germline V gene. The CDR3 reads CASSQPGRDRGEKLFF. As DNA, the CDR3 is TGCGCCAGCAGCCAACCTGGCCGGGACAGGGGTGAAAAACTGTTTTTT.

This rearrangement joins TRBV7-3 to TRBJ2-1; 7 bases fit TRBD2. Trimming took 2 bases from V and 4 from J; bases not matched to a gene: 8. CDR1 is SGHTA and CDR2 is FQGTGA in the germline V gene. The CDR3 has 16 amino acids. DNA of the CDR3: TGTGCCAGCAGCTTATGGGCTAGCGGCTCTTACAATGAGCAGTTCTTC. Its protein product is CASSLWASGSYNEQFF.

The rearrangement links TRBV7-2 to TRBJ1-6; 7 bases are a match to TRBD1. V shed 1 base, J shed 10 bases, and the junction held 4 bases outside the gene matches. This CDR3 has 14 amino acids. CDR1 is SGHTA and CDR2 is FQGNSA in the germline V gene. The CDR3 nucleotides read TGTGCCAGCAGCTTAGGGCAGGGGGGATCACCCCTCCACTTT. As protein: CASSLGQGGSPLHF.

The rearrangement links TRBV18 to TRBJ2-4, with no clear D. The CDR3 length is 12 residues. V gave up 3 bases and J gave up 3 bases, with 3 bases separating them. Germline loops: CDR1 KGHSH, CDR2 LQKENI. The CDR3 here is CASSPLKNIQYF. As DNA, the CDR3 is TGTGCCAGCTCACCCCTCAAAAACATTCAGTACTTC.

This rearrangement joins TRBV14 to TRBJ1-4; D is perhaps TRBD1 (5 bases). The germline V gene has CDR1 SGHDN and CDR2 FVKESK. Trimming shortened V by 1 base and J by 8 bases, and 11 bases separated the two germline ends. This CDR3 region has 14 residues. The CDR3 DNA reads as TGTGCCAGCAGCCAAGTGGGCAGGGCGGAAAAACTGTTTTTT. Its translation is CASSQVGRAEKLFF.

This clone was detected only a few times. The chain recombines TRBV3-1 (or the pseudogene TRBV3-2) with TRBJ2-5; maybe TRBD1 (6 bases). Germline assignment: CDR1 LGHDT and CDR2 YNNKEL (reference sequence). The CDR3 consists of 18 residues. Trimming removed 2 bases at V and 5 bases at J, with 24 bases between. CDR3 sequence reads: CASSQPQMGTWEPETQYF. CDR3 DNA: TGTGCCAGCAGCCAACCCCAGATGGGGACATGGGAGCCGGAGACCCAGTACTTC.

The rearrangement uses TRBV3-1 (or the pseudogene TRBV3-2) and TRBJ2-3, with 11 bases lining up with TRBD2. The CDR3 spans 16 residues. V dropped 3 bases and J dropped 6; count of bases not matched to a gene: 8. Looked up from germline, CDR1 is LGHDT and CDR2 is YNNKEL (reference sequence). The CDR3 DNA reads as TGTGCCAGCAGCCAGCAACGTAGCGGGAGGGGGGATACGCAGTATTTT. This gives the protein CASSQQRSGRGDTQYF.

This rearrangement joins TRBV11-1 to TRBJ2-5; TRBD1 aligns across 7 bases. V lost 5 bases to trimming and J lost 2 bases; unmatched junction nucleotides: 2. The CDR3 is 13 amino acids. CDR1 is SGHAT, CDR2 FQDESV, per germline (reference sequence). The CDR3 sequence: CASSRDRQETQYF. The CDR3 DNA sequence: TGTGCCAGCAGCAGGGACAGACAAGAGACCCAGTACTTC. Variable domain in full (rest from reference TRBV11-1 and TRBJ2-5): EAEVAQSPRYKITEKSQAVAFWCDPISGHATLYWYRQILGQGPELLVQFQDESVVDDSQLPKDRFSAERLKGVDSTLKIQPAELGDSAMYLCASSRDRQETQYFGPGTRLLVL.

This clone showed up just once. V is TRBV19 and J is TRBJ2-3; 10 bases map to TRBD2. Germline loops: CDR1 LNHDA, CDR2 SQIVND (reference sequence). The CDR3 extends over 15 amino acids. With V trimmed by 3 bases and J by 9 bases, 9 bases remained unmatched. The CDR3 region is CASSMGAAGGVTQYF. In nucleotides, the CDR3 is TGTGCCAGTAGTATGGGGGCAGCGGGAGGGGTCACGCAGTATTTT. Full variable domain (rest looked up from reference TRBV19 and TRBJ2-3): DGGITQSPKYLFRKEGQNVTLSCEQNLNHDAMYWYRQDPGQGLRLIYYSQIVNDFQKGDIAEGYSVSREKKESFPLTVTSAQKNPTAFYLCASSMGAAGGVTQYFGPGTRLTVL.

The CDR3, as DNA: TGTGCCAGCAGCTTGGGGCGGGGTAGGCATGAGCAGTTCTTC. It encodes CASSLGRGRHEQFF. This chain links TRBV5-6 with TRBJ2-1; a possible D gene is TRBD2 (6 bases). Germline lookup yields CDR1 SGHDT and CDR2 YYEEEE. This CDR3 region has 14 residues. Trimming removed 0 bases at V and 8 bases at J, with 12 bases between.

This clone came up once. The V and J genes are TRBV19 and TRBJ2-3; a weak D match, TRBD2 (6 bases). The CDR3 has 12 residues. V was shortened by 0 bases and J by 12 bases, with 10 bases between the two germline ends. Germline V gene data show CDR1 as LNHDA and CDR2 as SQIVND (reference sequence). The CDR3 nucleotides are TGTGCCAGTAGTATAGAGGGGGGTCTCCAGTATTTT. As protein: CASSIEGGLQYF.

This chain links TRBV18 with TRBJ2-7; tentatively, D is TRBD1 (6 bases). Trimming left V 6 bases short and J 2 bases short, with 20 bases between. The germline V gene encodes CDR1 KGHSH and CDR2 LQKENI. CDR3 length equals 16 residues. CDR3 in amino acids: CASSMVGANPTYEQYF. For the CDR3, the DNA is TGTGCCAGCTCCATGGTGGGGGCGAACCCCACCTACGAGCAGTACTTC.

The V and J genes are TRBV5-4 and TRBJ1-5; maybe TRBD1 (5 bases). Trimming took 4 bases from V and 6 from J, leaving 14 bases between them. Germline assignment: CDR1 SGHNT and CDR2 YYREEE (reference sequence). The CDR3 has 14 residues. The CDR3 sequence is CASSDGGVGQPQHF. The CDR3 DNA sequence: TGTGCCAGCAGCGATGGGGGGGTTGGTCAGCCCCAGCATTTT. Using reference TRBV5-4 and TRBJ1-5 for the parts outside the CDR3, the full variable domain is ETGVTQSPTHLIKTRGQQVTLRCSSQSGHNTVSWYQQALGQGPQFIFQYYREEENGRGNFPPRFSGLQFPNYSSELNVNALELDDSALYLCASSDGGVGQPQHFGDGTRLSIL.

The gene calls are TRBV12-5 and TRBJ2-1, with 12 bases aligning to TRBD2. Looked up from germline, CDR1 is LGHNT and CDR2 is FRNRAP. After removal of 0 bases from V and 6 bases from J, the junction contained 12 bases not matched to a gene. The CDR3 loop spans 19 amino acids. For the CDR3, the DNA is TGTGCTAGTGGTTTGGTAGTGAGGGCTAGCGGGAGGGAGGGCAATGAGCAGTTCTTC. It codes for CASGLVVRASGREGNEQFF.

CDR3 DNA: TGTGCCTGGAGTCCGCAGGGCGGCTACGAGCAGTACTTC. Translating gives CAWSPQGGYEQYF. The gene calls are TRBV30 and TRBJ2-7; D is possibly TRBD1 (5 bases). CDR3 length: 13 amino acids. Trimming cost V 2 bases and J 3 bases, with 11 bases left between them. From germline, CDR1 is GTSNPN and CDR2 SVGIG (reference sequence).

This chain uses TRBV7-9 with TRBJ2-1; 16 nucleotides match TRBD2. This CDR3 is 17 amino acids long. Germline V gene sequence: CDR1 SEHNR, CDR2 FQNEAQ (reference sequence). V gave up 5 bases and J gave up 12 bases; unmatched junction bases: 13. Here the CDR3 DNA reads TGTGCCAGCAGCGAAACAACCGGGACTAGCGGGAGGGCCGGGCAGTTCTTC. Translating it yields CASSETTGTSGRAGQFF.

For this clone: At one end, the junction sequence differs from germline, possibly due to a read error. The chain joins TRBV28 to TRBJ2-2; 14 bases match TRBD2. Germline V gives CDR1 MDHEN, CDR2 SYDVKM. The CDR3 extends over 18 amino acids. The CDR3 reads CVSSLSGTSGSHTGELFF. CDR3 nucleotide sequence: TGTGTCAGCAGTTTATCGGGGACTAGCGGGAGTCACACCGGGGAGCTGTTTTTT. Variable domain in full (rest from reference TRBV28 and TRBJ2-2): DVKVTQSSRYLVKRTGEKVFLECVQDMDHENMFWYRQDPGLGLRLIYFSYDVKMKEKGDIPEGYSVSREKKERFSLILESASTNQTSMYLCVSSLSGTSGSHTGELFFGEGSRLTVL.

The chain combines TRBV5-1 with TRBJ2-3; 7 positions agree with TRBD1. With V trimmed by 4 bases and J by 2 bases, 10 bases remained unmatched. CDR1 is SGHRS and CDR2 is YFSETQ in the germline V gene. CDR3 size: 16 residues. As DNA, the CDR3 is TGCGCCAGCAGCCCGGGAAGGACAGGAAACACAGATACGCAGTATTTT. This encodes CASSPGRTGNTDTQYF.

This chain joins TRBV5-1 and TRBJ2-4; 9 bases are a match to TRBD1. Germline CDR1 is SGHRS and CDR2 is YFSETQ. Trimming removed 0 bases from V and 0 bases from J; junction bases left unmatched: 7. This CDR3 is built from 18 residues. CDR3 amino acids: CASSLGRYRGLAKNIQYF. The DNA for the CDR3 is TGCGCCAGCAGCTTGGGCCGATACAGGGGGCTAGCCAAAAACATTCAGTACTTC.